The 9 T cell receptor beta chains in this list originate from one sample, sequenced in a study of T cell clonality in common variable immunodeficiency. Findings of the study overall: Common variable immunodeficiency TCR beta sequences reportedly had fewer deletions and N-nucleotide insertions.

Sequencing was performed with immunoSEQ multiplex PCR; in TCRdb, only in-frame clones are kept and a portion is missing. The data show several thousand clones, none appearing only once, with approximately 5.4% held by the ten largest. The antigens these receptors bind are not known. The source material was peripheral blood mononuclear cells. The origin of the receptors is a human donor with common variable immunodeficiency.

A word on this clone: Sequencing ends 3 residues short of the CDR3 end; the germline J gene provides the rest. The chain joins TRBV7-2 to TRBJ2-3; no definite D call. Germline assignment: CDR1 SGHTA and CDR2 FQGNSA. The CDR3 runs to 15 residues. V was shortened by 8 bases and J by 1 base, with 16 bases between the two germline ends. CDR3 DNA, as far as it was read: TGTGCCAGCGCCCCCCGCGGAGAGCGCACAGATACG. This gives the protein CASAPRGERTDT. The whole CDR3 reads CASAPRGERTDTQYF.

As regards this clone: Read data end 3 residues before the CDR3 end; the end is taken from the germline J gene. The chain uses TRBV18 and TRBJ2-5; maybe TRBD1 (6 bases). Trimming left V 3 bases short and J 3 bases short, with 14 bases between. The CDR3 extends over 15 amino acids. Germline values: CDR1 KGHSH, CDR2 LQKENI. CDR3 DNA, as far as it was read: TGTGCCAGCTCACCGATGACAGGATGGGAAGAGACC. It translates to CASSPMTGWEET. From start to end, the CDR3 is CASSPMTGWEETQYF.

Note on this clone: The read ends 3 residues before the CDR3 terminus; that terminus is restored from the germline J gene. The rearrangement joins TRBV18 to TRBJ2-6, with 9 nucleotides matching TRBD1. The CDR3 consists of 17 residues. The germline V gene has CDR1 KGHSH and CDR2 LQKENI. V shed 6 bases and J 2 bases; nucleotides not matched to a gene: 8. The CDR3 sequence is CASSRQGVRPGANVLTF. The DNA read from the CDR3 is TGTGCCAGCTCCCGACAGGGGGTTAGGCCTGGGGCCAACGTC. Full variable domain (rest looked up from reference TRBV18 and TRBJ2-6): NAGVMQNPRHLVRRRGQEARLRCSPMKGHSHVYWYRQLPEEGLKFMVYLQKENIIDESGMPKERFSAEFPKEGPSILRIQQVVRGDSAAYFCASSRQGVRPGANVLTFGAGSRLTVL.

Of note for this clone: The CDR3 end falls 3 residues outside the read, so it is completed with the germline J gene. This sequence joins TRBV6-2 or TRBV6-3 and TRBJ2-1, with TRBD2 identical over 8 bases. With 0 bases clipped from V and 9 bases from J, the junction kept 7 bases outside the gene matches. Germline V gives CDR1 MNHEY, CDR2 SVGEGT. The CDR3 loop spans 15 amino acids. Here the CDR3 reads CASSYSILAGSEQFF. CDR3 DNA (partial): TGTGCCAGCAGTTACTCGATCCTAGCGGGCAGTGAG.

In the case of this clone: The read finishes 3 residues shy of the CDR3 end, and the germline J gene is used to complete it. The chain recombines TRBV7-2 with TRBJ2-1, with a possible D match to TRBD2 (6 bases). The V gene's germline CDR1 is SGHTA and CDR2 FQGNSA. This CDR3 contains 15 residues. V lost 5 bases to trimming and J lost 0 bases, with 11 bases between them. The chain's CDR3 is CASSITSSSYNEQFF. CDR3 DNA (partial): TGTGCCAGCAGCATTACTAGCTCCTCCTACAATGAG.

Details on this clone: The sequence runs out 3 residues before the end of the CDR3; the remainder is reconstructed from the germline J gene. The J gene is TRBJ1-5, the V gene TRBV6-4; tentative D call: TRBD1 (6 bases). CDR3 length: 14 amino acids. The ends were cut back, 4 bases at V and 1 base at J, with 8 bases in the middle. The germline V gene encodes CDR1 MRHNA and CDR2 SNTAGT. CDR3 bases read: TGTGCCAGCAGTGCAGGACAGAGCAATCAGCCC. Protein product: CASSAGQSNQP. The CDR3 as a whole reads CASSAGQSNQPQHF.

This clone appeared a few times. Coverage ceases 3 residues before the CDR3 finishes, and the germline J gene fills in the end. V gene TRBV7-2 combines with J gene TRBJ2-1, with 8 positions matching TRBD1. The CDR3 is 15 residues long. V shed 4 bases and J 1 base; nucleotides not matched to a gene: 3. From germline, CDR1 is SGHTA and CDR2 FQGNSA. This CDR3 is CASSSDRGSYNEQFF. Partial CDR3 DNA: TGTGCCAGCAGCTCTGACAGGGGTTCCTACAATGAG.

In this sample, this clone turned up a few times. The read finishes 3 residues shy of the CDR3 end, and the germline J gene is used to complete it. J is TRBJ1-2 and V is TRBV18; 11 nucleotides match TRBD1. J lost 0 bases, V lost 5 bases, and 2 bases had no gene match. Per the germline V gene, CDR1 is KGHSH and CDR2 is LQKENI. CDR3 size: 15 residues. The DNA read from the CDR3 is TGTGCCAGCTCAGGACAGGGGGCGCCTAACTATGGC. Its translation is CASSGQGAPNYG. The entire CDR3 is CASSGQGAPNYGYTF.

Remarks on this clone: The read finishes 3 residues shy of the CDR3 end, and the germline J gene is used to complete it. The chain has TRBV18 and TRBJ2-7; D call uncertain. V lost 2 bases and J lost 2, with 13 bases in between. The CDR3 runs 15 residues. Germline CDR1 reads KGHSH; CDR2 reads LQKENI. CDR3 DNA, as far as it was read: TGTGCCAGCTCACCAACTATTGCCTCCACCTACGAG. Amino acids: CASSPTIASTYE. The CDR3 reads in full as CASSPTIASTYEQYF. Filled out from reference TRBV18 and TRBJ2-7, the complete variable domain reads NAGVMQNPRHLVRRRGQEARLRCSPMKGHSHVYWYRQLPEEGLKFMVYLQKENIIDESGMPKERFSAEFPKEGPSILRIQQVVRGDSAAYFCASSPTIASTYEQYFGPGTRLTVT.